What follows are 20 T cell receptor beta chains derived from one specimen sequenced in a study of molecular identifiers for immune sequencing clone quantification. Each CDR3 protein is one row after TCRdb ran MiXCR on the PCR reads. This sample has about 500,000 distinct CDR3 sequences; around 23% occur once, and the top ten carry approximately 0.76%. Sequences were obtained from naive CD8+ T cells from blood, with Jurkat cell RNA spiked in. As to subset: FACS-sorted CD8+CD4-CCR7+CD45RA+ naive T cells. All receptors derive from a human donor in good health. Some libraries in this study had Jurkat cell RNA spiked in.

Remarks on this clonotype: A clone one base away is much larger, so this may be a read error. This chain connects TRBV6-6 to TRBJ2-2, with D unclear. CDR1 and CDR2 from the germline V gene are MNHNY and SVGAGI (reference sequence). The CDR3 spans 12 residues. V was pared by 7 bases and J by 5 bases, with 8 bases between. As DNA, the CDR3 is TGTGCCAGCATGGCGAGTACCGGGGAGCTGTTTTTT. Translated, it gives CASMASTGELFF.

At least ten counts were recorded for this clonotype. At one of its ends the junction is not consistent with the germline gene, which may arise from a read error. The chain recombines TRBV7-2 with TRBJ2-7, with D maybe TRBD2 (6 bases). The CDR3 extends over 10 amino acids. Per germline, CDR1 SGHTA and CDR2 FQGNSA. CDR3 residues: CASSLERAEF. The CDR3 bases are TGTGCCAGCAGCTTAGAGCGGGCGGAGTTC.

On this clonotype: Being one base from a much bigger clone, this may be a read error. The CDR3 does not close with the conserved phenylalanine or tryptophan, likely indicating a read error. The CDR3 region has the DNA TGCAGTGCTAGAATAGGCAGGGCTCATTCGCAGTATTCT. Its protein product is CSARIGRAHSQYS. This chain links TRBV20-1 with TRBJ2-3; D might be TRBD1 (5 bases). V was shortened by 2 bases and J by 10 bases, with 16 bases between the two germline ends. The CDR3 sequence is 13 residues long. Germline CDR1 is DFQATT and CDR2 is SNEGSKA (reference sequence).

This clonotype was recorded at least ten times. V gene TRBV7-3 combines with J gene TRBJ1-1, with unresolved D. The germline V and J ends were trimmed by 2 bases and 4 bases, with 14 bases remaining between them. The CDR3 loop spans 15 amino acids. Looked up from germline, CDR1 is SGHTA and CDR2 is FQGTGA. CDR3 nucleotides: TGTGCCAGCAGCTTAGGGGTGGGCGCGGGCACTGAAGCTTTCTTT. Amino acid sequence: CASSLGVGAGTEAFF.

This clonotype was seen repeatedly, ten times or more. This chain joins TRBV6-5 and TRBJ2-7, with TRBD2 identical over 7 bases. Germline CDR1 reads MNHEY; CDR2 reads SVGAGI. The ends lost 0 bases at V and 0 bases at J; junction bases unmatched: 2. This CDR3 is built from 15 residues. CDR3 sequence: CASSYSRGSSYEQYF. CDR3 DNA: TGTGCCAGCAGTTACTCTCGCGGGAGCTCCTACGAGCAGTACTTC.

DNA for the CDR3: TGTGCCAGTACCCCCAGCGGACTATCCTACGAGCAGTACTTC. Its protein product is CASTPSGLSYEQYF. This chain links TRBV6-1 with TRBJ2-7, with D possibly being TRBD2 (6 bases). This CDR3 contains 14 residues. The germline CDR1 and CDR2 sequences are MNHNS and SASEGT. Trimming stripped 9 bases from V and 1 base from J, with 16 bases between.

This clonotype was counted between two and nine times. This chain uses TRBV5-5 with TRBJ2-7; TRBD2 agrees at 8 bases. The trim removed 0 bases at V and 2 bases at J, leaving 7 bases unmatched. CDR3 length: 16 amino acids. Germline V gene lookup returns CDR1 SGHKS and CDR2 YYEKEE (reference sequence). This CDR3 is CASSLESELAAYEQYF. Here the CDR3 DNA reads TGTGCCAGCAGCTTGGAATCCGAACTAGCGGCCTACGAGCAGTACTTC.

The rearrangement joins TRBV27 to TRBJ1-6; perhaps TRBD1 as D (6 bases). V gave up 5 bases and J gave up 7 bases, with 9 bases separating them. Germline values: CDR1 MNHEY, CDR2 SMNVEV (reference sequence). The CDR3 is 13 residues long. The DNA of the CDR3 is TGTGCCAGCAGTAAAACAGGGAATTCACCCCTCCACTTT. It is translated as CASSKTGNSPLHF.

The chain couples TRBV12-3 or TRBV12-4 to TRBJ2-3; weak D call: TRBD2 (6 bases). Trimming left V 5 bases short and J 4 bases short, with 10 bases between. The CDR3 runs 13 residues. The CDR3 protein is CASSLRLADTQYF. As DNA, the CDR3 is TGTGCCAGCAGTCTCAGACTAGCAGATACGCAGTATTTT.

This clonotype has just a few counts. The chain combines TRBV20-1 with TRBJ2-6; tentatively, D is TRBD1 (5 bases). Trimming took off 3 bases at V and 2 bases at J, with 11 bases between the two ends. The CDR3 has 15 residues. Germline V gene sequence: CDR1 DFQATT, CDR2 SNEGSKA (reference sequence). The CDR3 protein is CSARIQGTGANVLTF. CDR3 DNA sequence: TGCAGTGCTAGGATTCAGGGCACTGGGGCCAACGTCCTGACTTTC.

The chain couples TRBV11-2 to TRBJ1-5, with TRBD1 matching 8 bases. With V trimmed by 4 bases and J by 5 bases, 16 bases remained unmatched. The germline gives CDR1 SGHAT, CDR2 FQNNGV. There are 18 residues in the CDR3. CDR3 DNA sequence: TGTGCCAGCAGCTCTACGGCCCGCGACAGGGGTTATTATCAGCCCCAGCATTTT. It is translated as CASSSTARDRGYYQPQHF.

The chain combines TRBV20-1 with TRBJ2-3; 11 bases are a match to TRBD2. This CDR3 has 19 residues. Trimming at V came to 1 base and at J to 1 base, leaving 13 bases not matched to a gene. CDR1 and CDR2 (germline): DFQATT, SNEGSKA (reference sequence). The CDR3 here is CSARGAPGLAETRTDTQYF. In DNA, the CDR3 is TGCAGTGCTAGAGGGGCCCCGGGACTAGCGGAGACCCGCACAGATACGCAGTATTTT.

This clonotype was detected only once. A much larger clone differs by one base, so this may be a read error. The rearrangement joins TRBV5-1 to TRBJ2-5, with a weak D call TRBD1 (6 bases). V shed 4 bases and J shed 1 base, with 20 bases lying between them. In germline, CDR1 is SGHRS, CDR2 YFSETQ. The length of the CDR3 is 17 residues. In DNA form, the CDR3 reads TGCGCCAGCAGCATACCCACCGAGACAGGATTCCAAGAGACCCAGTACTTC. This encodes CASSIPTETGFQETQYF.

This clonotype came up a few times. The chain has TRBV11-2 and TRBJ2-2; either TRBD1 or TRBD2 may supply D (5 bases each). CDR1 is SGHAT, CDR2 FQNNGV, per germline. The V end was cut by 2 bases, the J end by 2 bases, with 9 bases between. The CDR3 covers 15 residues. The CDR3 loop reads CASSLYGANTGELFF. The CDR3 region has the DNA TGTGCCAGCAGCTTATACGGGGCCAACACCGGGGAGCTGTTTTTT.

J is TRBJ1-1 and V is TRBV7-9; D might be TRBD1 (6 bases). From germline, CDR1 is SEHNR and CDR2 FQNEAQ (reference sequence). The CDR3 is 17 amino acids. Trimming left V 4 bases short and J 3 bases short, with 21 bases between. The DNA of the CDR3 is TGTGCCAGCAGCTCAACCTGGGGGGGGGCCCGGGACACTGAAGCTTTCTTT. Amino acids: CASSSTWGGARDTEAFF.

In this sample, this clonotype turned up many times. The chain joins TRBV6-5 to TRBJ2-1, with 7 nucleotides matching TRBD1. Trimming removed 6 bases from V and 8 bases from J; junction bases left unmatched: 7. This CDR3 region has 13 residues. Germline CDR1 MNHEY, CDR2 SVGAGI. The CDR3 DNA reads TGTGCCAGCAGGAACAGGGGTAACTATGAGCAGTTCTTC. This sequence encodes CASRNRGNYEQFF.

This clonotype was seen ten or more times. The rearrangement joins TRBV4-3 to TRBJ2-7; tentatively, D is TRBD1 or TRBD2 (5 bases each). Trimming cost V 1 base and J 3 bases, with 10 bases left between them. This CDR3 region has 14 residues. The germline gives CDR1 LGHNA, CDR2 YSLEER. The CDR3 region is CASSQASGGYEQYF. The CDR3 region has the DNA TGCGCCAGCAGCCAAGCCTCTGGGGGCTACGAGCAGTACTTC.

This clonotype was observed many times. DNA of the CDR3: TGTGCCAGCAGCGGAGCCGGGACAGATACGCAGTATTTT. Residues: CASSGAGTDTQYF. The chain couples TRBV2 to TRBJ2-3; D gene ambiguous. The V gene lost 6 bases and the J gene lost 3 bases, with 10 bases spanning the gap. CDR1 is SNHLY, CDR2 FYNNEI, per germline. The CDR3 has 13 residues.

This clonotype has a count of ten or more. The genes are TRBV7-9 and TRBJ2-3; D gene ambiguous. The CDR3 extends over 17 amino acids. V dropped 2 bases and J dropped 0 bases, with 15 bases sitting between them. Germline loops: CDR1 SEHNR, CDR2 FQNEAQ (reference sequence). In DNA, the CDR3 is TGTGCCAGCAGCTTAATCCGGGTCCGATTTAGCACAGATACGCAGTATTTT. Translating it yields CASSLIRVRFSTDTQYF.

About this clonotype itself: It may be a read error: a sequence one base away is much more abundant. The chain combines TRBV7-6 with TRBJ2-3; 7 bases agree with TRBD2. V trimming: 5 bases; J trimming: 4 bases; junction bases outside the gene matches: 15. Germline V gene lookup returns CDR1 SGHVS and CDR2 FNYEAQ. The CDR3 contains 17 residues. The CDR3 is CASSLPAGSPSADTQYF. CDR3 nucleotide sequence: TGTGCCAGCAGCCTGCCAGCGGGGTCCCCCTCTGCAGATACGCAGTATTTT.